This TCR beta chain derives from a study of cytomegalovirus exposure and HLA in healthy donors. General study results and limits: There were some public TCRs occurring in many donors, but most TCR sequences were rare. Accurate HLA-A and HLA-B prediction from TCR beta sequences was reported for most subjects. Altogether, 150 to 200 TCR beta chains were recorded as cytomegalovirus-associated. With later analysis, a missense DCLRE1C variant became linked to TCR beta V- and J-gene trimming.

A multiplex PCR was run with 60 Vbeta primers and 13 Jbeta primers. TCRdb's table, derived via immunoSEQ multiplex PCR, lists solely in-frame clones and lacks some. The table has about 140,000 clones, roughly 80% seen once; the top ten hold 1.2%. Comment on this clone: Antigen unknown.

CDR1 and CDR2 (germline): SGHRS, YFSETQ. J gave up 0 bases and V 0 bases, and 3 bases lay outside the gene matches. This CDR3 region has 16 residues. This chain connects TRBV5-1 to TRBJ2-1; 7 nucleotides agree with TRBD1. This TCR derives from a female donor in good health and CMV-seronegative. The sample taken for sequencing was PBMCs. This CDR3 is CASSLAGTASYNEQFF. CDR3 in DNA: TGCGCCAGCAGCTTGGCCGGGACAGCCTCCTACAATGAGCAGTTCTTC.